Shown below are 14 T cell receptor beta chains from a single sample sequenced in a study of blood T cell repertoires in COVID-19. Sequenced by immunoSEQ multiplex PCR; TCRdb stores in-frame clones only, minus some. The profile covers approximately 390,000 clones, with approximately 87% appearing a single time and approximately 9.3% taken by the ten largest. The specimen was PBMCs or T cells enriched from blood (not recorded which). The receptors come from a woman aged 50 to 65 who had recovered from COVID-19.

This sequence joins TRBV9 and TRBJ1-2; D is perhaps TRBD1 (6 bases). Trimming took 0 bases from V and 5 from J, leaving 17 bases between them. This CDR3 is built from 16 residues. Germline CDR1 and CDR2: SGDLS and YYNGEE. This CDR3 reads CASSVDGQPVGYGYTF. CDR3 DNA sequence: TGTGCCAGCAGCGTAGACGGACAGCCAGTCGGGTATGGCTACACCTTC.

The count of this clone is one. The gene calls are TRBV15 and TRBJ2-1, with 9 bases that match TRBD2. From germline, CDR1 is LNHNV and CDR2 YYDKDF (reference sequence). The CDR3 contains 14 residues. V lost 0 bases and J lost 12; bases outside the gene matches: 6. The CDR3 here is CATSRDRLAAGQFF. CDR3 coding DNA: TGTGCCACCAGCAGAGATAGACTAGCGGCGGGGCAGTTCTTC.

The chain is built from TRBV3-1 (or the pseudogene TRBV3-2) and TRBJ2-4; 11 nucleotides match TRBD2. Trimming cost V 1 base and J 8 bases; bases outside gene matches: 7. The CDR3 spans 16 residues. Germline loops: CDR1 LGHDT, CDR2 YNNKEL (reference sequence). The CDR3 is CASSQARLAGRYIQYF. CDR3 nucleotide sequence: TGTGCCAGCAGCCAAGCCCGACTAGCGGGGAGGTACATTCAGTACTTC.

This chain joins TRBV28 and TRBJ1-2, with D possibly being TRBD1 (6 bases). Deletions cut 5 bases from V and 5 bases from J, with 15 bases between. This CDR3 has 14 amino acids. Germline-derived CDR1 and CDR2 are MDHEN and SYDVKM. CDR3 protein: CASSPPRGRYGYTF. Written as DNA, the CDR3 is TGTGCCAGCAGTCCCCCCAGGGGCCGTTATGGCTACACCTTC.

The chain uses TRBV7-3 and TRBJ2-1; TRBD2 aligns across 9 bases. The CDR3 is made up of 15 amino acids. CDR1 SGHTA and CDR2 FQGTGA come from the germline V gene. Trimming removed 5 bases from V and 9 bases from J; junction bases left unmatched: 11. The CDR3 loop is CASSRIAGESVEQFF. The CDR3 region has the DNA TGTGCCAGCAGCCGGATAGCGGGGGAATCTGTTGAGCAGTTCTTC.

The V gene is TRBV28, the J gene TRBJ1-5; D possibly corresponds to TRBD1 (5 bases). Germline values: CDR1 MDHEN, CDR2 SYDVKM. V lost 4 bases and J lost 7, with 17 bases in between. The CDR3 contains 15 residues. The CDR3 DNA sequence: TGTGCCAGCAGTTCCTCCGGCAGGGTTAGGCAGCCCCAGCATTTT. Translating gives CASSSSGRVRQPQHF.

The chain joins TRBV19 to TRBJ1-4; D remains ambiguous. Germline loops: CDR1 LNHDA, CDR2 SQIVND (reference sequence). CDR3 length equals 17 residues. Trimming stripped 0 bases from V and 2 bases from J, with 13 bases between. The chain's CDR3 is CASSIDRGNDTNEKLFF. For the CDR3, the DNA is TGTGCCAGTAGTATAGATCGGGGAAATGACACTAATGAAAAACTGTTTTTT.

This chain connects TRBV10-2 to TRBJ1-5; no clear D. There are 12 residues in the CDR3. Trimming shortened V by 2 bases and J by 10 bases, and 9 bases separated the two germline ends. Germline-derived CDR1 and CDR2 are WSHSY and SAAADI. The CDR3 sequence: CASSEGSGPQHF. In DNA, the CDR3 is TGCGCCAGCAGTGAGGGCTCGGGACCCCAGCATTTT.

The CDR3: CASRRSSGSYEQYF. CDR3 in DNA: TGTGCCAGCAGACGGTCATCCGGCTCCTACGAGCAGTACTTC. The chain recombines TRBV11-2 with TRBJ2-7; D call uncertain. Germline-derived CDR1 and CDR2 are SGHAT and FQNNGV. The CDR3 is 14 residues long. V was trimmed by 6 bases and J by 0 bases, leaving 12 bases between them.

The CDR3 coding sequence is TGTGCCAGCAGTGAAGCCTTTGGGACAGGGGGCTCCGAGCAGTACTTC. Protein: CASSEAFGTGGSEQYF. The V and J genes are TRBV2 and TRBJ2-7, with 12 nucleotides matching TRBD1. The ends lost 0 bases at V and 6 bases at J; junction bases unmatched: 6. Germline assignment: CDR1 SNHLY and CDR2 FYNNEI. CDR3 length: 16 amino acids. Together with reference TRBV2 and TRBJ2-7, the CDR3 gives the full variable domain: EPEVTQTPSHQVTQMGQEVILRCVPISNHLYFYWYRQILGQKVEFLVSFYNNEISEKSEIFDDQFSVERPDGSNFTLKIRSTKLEDSAMYFCASSEAFGTGGSEQYFGPGTRLTVT.

The chain combines TRBV5-1 with TRBJ1-4, with TRBD1 identical over 7 bases. The CDR3 extends over 16 amino acids. Trimming removed 0 bases from V and 0 bases from J; junction bases left unmatched: 2. Germline V gives CDR1 SGHRS, CDR2 YFSETQ. The CDR3 nucleotides are TGCGCCAGCAGCTTGGGGGACAGAACAACTAATGAAAAACTGTTTTTT. Protein product: CASSLGDRTTNEKLFF. Drawing the rest from reference TRBV5-1 and TRBJ1-4, the complete variable domain is KAGVTQTPRYLIKTRGQQVTLSCSPISGHRSVSWYQQTPGQGLQFLFEYFSETQRNKGNFPGRFSGRQFSNSRSEMNVSTLELGDSALYLCASSLGDRTTNEKLFFGSGTQLSVL.

This sequence joins TRBV5-1 and TRBJ1-6, with D tentatively TRBD1 (5 bases). Trimming removed 0 bases from V and 7 bases from J, with 8 bases in between. Per germline, CDR1 SGHRS and CDR2 YFSETQ. There are 14 residues in the CDR3. CDR3 coding DNA: TGCGCCAGCAGCTTGGACAGGATGAATTCACCCCTCCACTTT. This codes for CASSLDRMNSPLHF.

This chain uses TRBV5-8 with TRBJ1-2; 11 bases are a match to TRBD1. The germline gives CDR1 SGHTS, CDR2 YDEGEE. This CDR3 is 17 amino acids long. The V and J ends lost 2 bases and 7 bases, in that order; junction bases with no gene match: 13. The CDR3 loop reads CASSFIRGTGGESGYTF. CDR3 DNA sequence: TGTGCCAGCAGCTTTATCCGTGGGACAGGGGGGGAGAGTGGCTACACCTTC.

This sequence joins TRBV12-3 or TRBV12-4 and TRBJ2-7; a weak D match, TRBD1 (6 bases). Trimming left V 7 bases short and J 5 bases short, with 15 bases between. This CDR3 contains 13 residues. CDR3 nucleotide sequence: TGTGCCAGCACCCAACTTCAGGGGAACGAGCAGTACTTC. This sequence encodes CASTQLQGNEQYF.